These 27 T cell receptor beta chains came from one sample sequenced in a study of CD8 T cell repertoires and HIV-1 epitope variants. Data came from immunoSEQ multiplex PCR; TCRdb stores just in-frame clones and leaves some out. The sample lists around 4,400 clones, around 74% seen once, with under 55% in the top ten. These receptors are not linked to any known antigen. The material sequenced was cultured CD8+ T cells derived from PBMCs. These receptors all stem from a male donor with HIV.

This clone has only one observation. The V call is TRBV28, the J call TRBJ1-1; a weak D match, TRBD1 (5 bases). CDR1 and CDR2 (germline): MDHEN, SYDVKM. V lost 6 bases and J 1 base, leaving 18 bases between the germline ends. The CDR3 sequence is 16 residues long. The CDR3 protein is CASRDGTGTTNTEAFF. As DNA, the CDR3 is TGTGCCAGCAGGGATGGCACCGGGACGACGAACACTGAAGCTTTCTTT.

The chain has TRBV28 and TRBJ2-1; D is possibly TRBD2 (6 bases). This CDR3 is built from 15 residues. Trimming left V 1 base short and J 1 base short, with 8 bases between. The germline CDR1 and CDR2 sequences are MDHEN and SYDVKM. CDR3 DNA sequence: TGTGCCAGCAGTTTATTGGCGGGGTCCTACAATGAGCAGTTCTTC. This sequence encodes CASSLLAGSYNEQFF. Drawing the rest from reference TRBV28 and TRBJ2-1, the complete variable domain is DVKVTQSSRYLVKRTGEKVFLECVQDMDHENMFWYRQDPGLGLRLIYFSYDVKMKEKGDIPEGYSVSREKKERFSLILESASTNQTSMYLCASSLLAGSYNEQFFGPGTRLTVL.

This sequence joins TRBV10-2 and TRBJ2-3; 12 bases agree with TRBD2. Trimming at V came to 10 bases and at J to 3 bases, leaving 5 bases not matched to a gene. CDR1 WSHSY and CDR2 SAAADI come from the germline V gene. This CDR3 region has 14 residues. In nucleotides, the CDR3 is TGCGCCATCCAGACTAGCGGGAGTACAGATACGCAGTATTTT. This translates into CAIQTSGSTDTQYF.

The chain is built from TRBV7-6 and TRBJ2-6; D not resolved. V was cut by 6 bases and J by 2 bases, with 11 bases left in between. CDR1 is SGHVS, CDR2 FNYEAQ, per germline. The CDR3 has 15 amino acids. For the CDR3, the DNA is TGTGCCAGCAGTTCACACGAAGCTGGGGCCAACGTCCTGACTTTC. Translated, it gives CASSSHEAGANVLTF.

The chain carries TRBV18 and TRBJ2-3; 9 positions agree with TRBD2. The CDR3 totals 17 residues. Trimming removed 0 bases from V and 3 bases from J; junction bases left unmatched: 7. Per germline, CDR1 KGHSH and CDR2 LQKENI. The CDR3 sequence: CASSPPGTTSGTDTQYF. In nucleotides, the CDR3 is TGTGCCAGCTCACCACCTGGTACCACTAGCGGGACAGATACGCAGTATTTT. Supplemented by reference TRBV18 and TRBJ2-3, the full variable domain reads NAGVMQNPRHLVRRRGQEARLRCSPMKGHSHVYWYRQLPEEGLKFMVYLQKENIIDESGMPKERFSAEFPKEGPSILRIQQVVRGDSAAYFCASSPPGTTSGTDTQYFGPGTRLTVL.

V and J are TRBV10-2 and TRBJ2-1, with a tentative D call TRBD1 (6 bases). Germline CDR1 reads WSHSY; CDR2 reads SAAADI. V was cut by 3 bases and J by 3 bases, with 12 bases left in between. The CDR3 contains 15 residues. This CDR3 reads CASSDTGLFYNEQFF. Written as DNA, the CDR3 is TGCGCCAGCAGTGACACAGGGCTCTTCTACAATGAGCAGTTCTTC.

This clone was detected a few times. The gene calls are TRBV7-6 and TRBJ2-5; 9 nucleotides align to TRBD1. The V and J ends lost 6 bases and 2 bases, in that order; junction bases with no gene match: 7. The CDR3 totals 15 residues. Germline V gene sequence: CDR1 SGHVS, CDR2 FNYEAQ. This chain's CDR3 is CASRPGTGWQETQYF. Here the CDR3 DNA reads TGTGCCAGCAGACCCGGGACAGGGTGGCAAGAGACCCAGTACTTC. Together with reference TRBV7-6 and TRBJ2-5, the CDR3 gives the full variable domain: GAGVSQSPRYKVTKRGQDVALRCDPISGHVSLYWYRQALGQGPEFLTYFNYEAQQDKSGLPNDRFSAERPEGSISTLTIQRTEQRDSAMYRCASRPGTGWQETQYFGPGTRLLVL.

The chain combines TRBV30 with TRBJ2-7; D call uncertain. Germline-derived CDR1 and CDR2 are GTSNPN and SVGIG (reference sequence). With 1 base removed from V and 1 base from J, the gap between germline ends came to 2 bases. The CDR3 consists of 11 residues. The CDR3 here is CAWSESYEQYF. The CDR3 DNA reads TGTGCCTGGAGTGAATCCTACGAGCAGTACTTC.

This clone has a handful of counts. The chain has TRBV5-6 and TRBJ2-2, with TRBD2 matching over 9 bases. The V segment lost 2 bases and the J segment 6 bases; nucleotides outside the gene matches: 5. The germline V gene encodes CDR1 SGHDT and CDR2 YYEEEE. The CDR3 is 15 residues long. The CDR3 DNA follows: TGTGCCAGCAGCTTAGAACTAGCGGGCGCCGGGGAGCTGTTTTTT. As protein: CASSLELAGAGELFF.

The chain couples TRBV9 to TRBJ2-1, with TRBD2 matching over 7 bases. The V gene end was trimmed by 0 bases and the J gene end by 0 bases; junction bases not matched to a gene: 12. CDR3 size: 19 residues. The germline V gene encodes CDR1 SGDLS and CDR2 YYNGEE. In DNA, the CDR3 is TGTGCCAGCAGCGTAGGAGGGTCGAGCGGGGCATTCTCCTACAATGAGCAGTTCTTC. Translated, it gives CASSVGGSSGAFSYNEQFF.

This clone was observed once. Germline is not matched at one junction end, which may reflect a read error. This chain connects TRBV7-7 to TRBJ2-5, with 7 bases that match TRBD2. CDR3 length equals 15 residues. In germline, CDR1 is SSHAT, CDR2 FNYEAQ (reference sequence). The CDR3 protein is CASSLTVAGEETQYF. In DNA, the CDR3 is TGTGCTAGCAGCTTAACGGTGGCGGGAGAAGAGACCCAGTACTTC.

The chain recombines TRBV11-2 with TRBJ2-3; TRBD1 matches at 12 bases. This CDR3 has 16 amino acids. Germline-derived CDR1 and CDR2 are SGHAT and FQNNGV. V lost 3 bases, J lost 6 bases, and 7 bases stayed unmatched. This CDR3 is CASSLYRDRGRDTQYF. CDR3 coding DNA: TGTGCCAGCAGCTTGTACCGGGACAGGGGGCGTGATACGCAGTATTTT.

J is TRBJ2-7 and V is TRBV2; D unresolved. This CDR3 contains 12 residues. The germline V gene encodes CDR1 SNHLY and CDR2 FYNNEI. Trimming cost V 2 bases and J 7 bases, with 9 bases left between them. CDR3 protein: CASSESVREQYF. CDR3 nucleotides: TGTGCCAGCAGTGAAAGCGTTAGGGAGCAGTACTTC.

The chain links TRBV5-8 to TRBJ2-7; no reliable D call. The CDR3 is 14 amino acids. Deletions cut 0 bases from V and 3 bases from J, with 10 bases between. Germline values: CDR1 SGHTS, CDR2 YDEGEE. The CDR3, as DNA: TGTGCCAGCAGCTTGGCCGGCAGAAACTACGAGCAGTACTTC. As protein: CASSLAGRNYEQYF.

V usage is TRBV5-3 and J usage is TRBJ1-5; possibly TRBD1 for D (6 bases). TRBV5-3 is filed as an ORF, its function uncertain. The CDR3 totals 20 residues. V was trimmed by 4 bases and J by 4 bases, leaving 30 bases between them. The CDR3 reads CARSGTDYRALGERNQPQHF. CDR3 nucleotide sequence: TGTGCCAGAAGCGGTACCGATTACAGGGCCCTGGGCGAGAGGAATCAGCCCCAGCATTTT.

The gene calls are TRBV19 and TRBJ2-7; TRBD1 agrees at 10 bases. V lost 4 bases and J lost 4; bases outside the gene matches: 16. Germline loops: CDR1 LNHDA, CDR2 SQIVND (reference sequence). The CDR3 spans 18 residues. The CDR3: CASSTQIPDRGQRYEQYF. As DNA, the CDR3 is TGTGCCAGTAGTACCCAGATCCCCGACAGGGGGCAACGTTACGAGCAGTACTTC.

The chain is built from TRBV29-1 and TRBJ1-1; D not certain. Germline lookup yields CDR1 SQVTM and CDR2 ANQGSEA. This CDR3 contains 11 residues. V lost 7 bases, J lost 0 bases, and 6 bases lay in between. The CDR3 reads CSDLMNTEAFF. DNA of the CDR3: TGCAGCGATCTCATGAACACTGAAGCTTTCTTT.

In DNA, the CDR3 is TGTGCCAGCAGTTTGGGAAATTCGGCCGGGGAGCTGTTTTTT. This sequence encodes CASSLGNSAGELFF. This chain connects TRBV28 to TRBJ2-2, with D unresolved. Trimming cost V 3 bases and J 6 bases, with 11 bases left between them. CDR3 length: 14 amino acids. The germline gives CDR1 MDHEN, CDR2 SYDVKM.

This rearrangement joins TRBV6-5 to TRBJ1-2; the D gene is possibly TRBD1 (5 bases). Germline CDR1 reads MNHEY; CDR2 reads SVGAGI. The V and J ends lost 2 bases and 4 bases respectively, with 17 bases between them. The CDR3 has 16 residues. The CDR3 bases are TGTGCCAGCAGTTACGCCCAGACAAGGGACCTCTATGGCTACACCTTC. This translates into CASSYAQTRDLYGYTF.

CDR3 nucleotides: TGTGCCAGCAGTGACTGGGCAGGGGGCAGTGATAATGAAAAACTGTTTTTT. This translates into CASSDWAGGSDNEKLFF. The chain links TRBV2 to TRBJ1-4; TRBD1 matches 8 bases. Trimming took 3 bases from V and 4 from J; bases not matched to a gene: 10. The germline V gene encodes CDR1 SNHLY and CDR2 FYNNEI. The CDR3 is made up of 17 amino acids.

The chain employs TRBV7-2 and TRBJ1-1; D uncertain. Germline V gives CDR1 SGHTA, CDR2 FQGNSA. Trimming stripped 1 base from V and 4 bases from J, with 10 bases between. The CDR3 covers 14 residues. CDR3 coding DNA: TGTGCCAGCAGCTTAGGAAGGGTCATCACTGAAGCTTTCTTT. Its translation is CASSLGRVITEAFF.

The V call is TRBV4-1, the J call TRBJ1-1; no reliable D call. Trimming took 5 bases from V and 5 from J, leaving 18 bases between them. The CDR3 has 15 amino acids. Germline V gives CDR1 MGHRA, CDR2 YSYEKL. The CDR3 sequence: CASSAGDGSETEAFF. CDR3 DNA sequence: TGCGCCAGCAGCGCCGGAGATGGGTCTGAAACTGAAGCTTTCTTT.

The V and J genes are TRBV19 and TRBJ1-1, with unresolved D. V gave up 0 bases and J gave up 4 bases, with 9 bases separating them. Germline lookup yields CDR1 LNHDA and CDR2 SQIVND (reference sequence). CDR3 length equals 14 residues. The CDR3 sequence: CASSIDRAGTEAFF. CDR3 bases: TGTGCCAGTAGTATAGACCGGGCCGGCACTGAAGCTTTCTTT.

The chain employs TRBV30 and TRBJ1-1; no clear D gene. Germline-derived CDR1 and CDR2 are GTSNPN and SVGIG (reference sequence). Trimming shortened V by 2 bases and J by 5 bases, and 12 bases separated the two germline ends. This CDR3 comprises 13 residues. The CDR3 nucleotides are TGTGCCTGGAGTCCACAACCCGGGACTGAAGCTTTCTTT. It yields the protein CAWSPQPGTEAFF. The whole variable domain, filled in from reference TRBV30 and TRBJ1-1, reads SQTIHQWPATLVQPVGSPLSLECTVEGTSNPNLYWYRQAAGRGLQLLFYSVGIGQISSEVPQNLSASRPQDRQFILSSKKLLLSDSGFYLCAWSPQPGTEAFFGQGTRLTVV.

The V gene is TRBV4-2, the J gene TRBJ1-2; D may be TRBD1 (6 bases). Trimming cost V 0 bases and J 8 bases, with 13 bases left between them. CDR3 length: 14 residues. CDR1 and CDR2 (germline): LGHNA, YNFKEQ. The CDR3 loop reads CASSQEGALGGYTF. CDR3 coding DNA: TGTGCCAGCAGCCAAGAGGGGGCACTCGGCGGCTACACCTTC.

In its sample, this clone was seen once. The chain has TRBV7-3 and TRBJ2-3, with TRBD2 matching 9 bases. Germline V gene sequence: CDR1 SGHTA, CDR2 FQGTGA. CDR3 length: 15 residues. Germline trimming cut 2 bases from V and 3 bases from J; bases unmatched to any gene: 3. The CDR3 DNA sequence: TGTGCCAGCAGCTTAGGCGGGGGGGCGACAGATACGCAGTATTTT. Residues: CASSLGGGATDTQYF.

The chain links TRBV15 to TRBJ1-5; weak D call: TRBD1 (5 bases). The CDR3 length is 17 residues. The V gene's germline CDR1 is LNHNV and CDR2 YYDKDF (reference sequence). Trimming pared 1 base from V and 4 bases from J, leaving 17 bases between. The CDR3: CATSRAGDGSPNQPQHF. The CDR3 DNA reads TGTGCCACCAGCAGAGCGGGGGACGGGAGCCCTAATCAGCCCCAGCATTTT.